A selection of T cell receptor beta chains follows, all from one sample in a study of cytomegalovirus exposure and HLA in healthy donors. Sequenced by immunoSEQ multiplex PCR; TCRdb stores in-frame clones only, minus some. The repertoire includes fewer than 150,000 clones, 82% of them detected once, and roughly 2.5% sits in the top ten. The sequencing sample was made of PBMCs. All receptors derive from a young woman in good health and CMV-seronegative. CDR3s include the opening cysteine and the closing phenylalanine or tryptophan. The D gene is left open where the match is weak. Some rows have no size entry. The others give once, few or many, or a class for an expanded clone.

cdr3_length | d_call | j_call | clone_size | v_call | cdr3_aa | cdr3_nt
16 | . | TRBJ2-3 | . | TRBV4-2 | CASSQVAWGDTDTQYF | TGTGCCAGCAGCCAAGTAGCATGGGGAGACACAGATACGCAGTATTTT
14 | TRBD1 | TRBJ1-5 | . | TRBV2 | CASTSDREDQPQHF | TGTGCCAGCACCTCAGACAGGGAGGATCAGCCCCAGCATTTT
13 | TRBD1 | TRBJ1-5 | few | TRBV11-2 | CASSLDRAQPQHF | TGTGCCAGCAGCTTGGACAGGGCTCAGCCCCAGCATTTT
17 | TRBD1 | TRBJ1-1 | . | TRBV27 | CASSPQTGTRGGTEAFF | TGTGCCAGCAGTCCACAGACAGGGACTAGGGGTGGCACTGAAGCTTTCTTT
13 | . | TRBJ1-4 | . | TRBV30 | CAWGGTVNEKLFF | TGTGCCTGGGGAGGGACCGTGAATGAAAAACTGTTTTTT
18 | TRBD1 | TRBJ1-4 | . | TRBV27 | CASSPTLHRGRDNEKLFF | TGTGCCAGCAGTCCGACCCTCCACAGGGGAAGGGACAACGAAAAACTGTTTTTT
15 | TRBD2 | TRBJ2-1 | once | TRBV7-7 | CASSLDLSGGGEQFF | TGTGCCAGCAGCTTAGATCTAAGCGGGGGAGGAGAGCAGTTCTTC
14 | . | TRBJ2-2 | few | TRBV6-6 | CASRDGRNTGELFF | TGTGCCAGCAGGGATGGGAGAAACACCGGGGAGCTGTTTTTT
14 | . | TRBJ2-1 | few | TRBV7-9 | CASSLFSTYNEQFF | TGTGCCAGCAGCTTATTTAGCACCTACAATGAGCAGTTCTTC
16 | TRBD2 | TRBJ2-3 | . | TRBV14 | CASSPGLAGGTDTQYF | TGTGCCAGCAGCCCTGGACTAGCGGGGGGCACAGATACGCAGTATTTT
14 | . | TRBJ1-5 | . | TRBV2 | CASSGGGVGQPQHF | TGTGCCAGCAGTGGAGGGGGAGTAGGTCAGCCCCAGCATTTT
13 | TRBD2 | TRBJ2-4 | . | TRBV19 | CASSAGVWNIQYF | TGTGCCAGTAGCGCGGGAGTTTGGAACATTCAGTACTTC
15 | TRBD2 | TRBJ2-1 | . | TRBV27 | CASSLYLAVNNEQFF | TGTGCCAGCAGTTTGTACCTAGCGGTGAACAATGAGCAGTTCTTC
14 | TRBD1 | TRBJ1-6 | . | TRBV27 | CASTGQGRNSPLHF | TGTGCCAGCACCGGACAGGGACGCAATTCACCCCTCCACTTT
16 | . | TRBJ1-3 | . | TRBV2 | CASSSQLTGLGDTIYF | TGTGCCAGCAGTTCGCAACTAACAGGGTTAGGAGACACCATATATTTT
10 | TRBD1 | TRBJ1-5 | . | TRBV28 | CASTGTGTHF | TGTGCCAGCACCGGGACAGGGACCCATTTT
12 | . | TRBJ2-7 | few | TRBV6-1 | CASRRESYEQYF | TGTGCCAGCAGGAGAGAGTCTTACGAGCAGTACTTC
15 | . | TRBJ1-3 | . | TRBV5-1 | CASSTDKHSGNTIYF | TGCGCCAGCAGCACCGACAAACATTCTGGAAACACCATATATTTT
14 | . | TRBJ2-2 | . | TRBV7-9 | CASSSPGSGGELFF | TGTGCCAGCAGCTCTCCGGGATCTGGCGGGGAGCTGTTTTTT
13 | . | TRBJ1-5 | . | TRBV27 | CASSRDNHQPQHF | TGTGCCAGCAGTAGGGACAACCATCAGCCCCAGCATTTT
14 | TRBD2 | TRBJ2-1 | few | TRBV6-1 | CASSRASGMDEQFF | TGTGCCAGCAGTCGGGCTAGCGGGATGGATGAGCAGTTCTTC
15 | TRBD1 | TRBJ1-5 | . | TRBV5-1 | CASSFDPGQHQPQHF | TGCGCCAGCAGCTTTGATCCGGGACAGCATCAGCCCCAGCATTTT
16 | . | TRBJ2-1 | . | TRBV9 | CASSVGGTISYNEQFF | TGTGCCAGCAGCGTTGGGGGGACCATCTCCTACAATGAGCAGTTCTTC
13 | . | TRBJ1-5 | . | TRBV5-4 | CASSLGGDQPQHF | TGTGCCAGCAGCTTGGGGGGGGATCAGCCCCAGCATTTT
15 | . | TRBJ2-7 | . | TRBV18 | CASSPGDSSFYEQYF | TGTGCCAGCTCACCTGGTGACAGTAGCTTCTACGAGCAGTACTTC
11 | . | TRBJ2-1 | . | TRBV2 | CASSVLNEQFF | TGTGCCAGCTCGGTACTCAATGAGCAGTTCTTC
15 | . | TRBJ1-1 | few | TRBV6-6 | CASSYSIDLNTEAFF | TGTGCCAGCAGTTACTCGATTGACTTGAACACTGAAGCTTTCTTT
17 | TRBD2 | TRBJ2-3 | . | TRBV19 | CASSNPGLVPSTDTQYF | TGTGCCAGTAGTAACCCGGGACTAGTGCCTTCCACAGATACGCAGTATTTT
15 | . | TRBJ2-7 | . | TRBV14 | CASSQGFRRDYEQYF | TGTGCCAGCAGCCAAGGTTTTCGCAGGGACTACGAGCAGTACTTC
16 | TRBD2 | TRBJ2-3 | . | TRBV27 | CASSQLLAGATDTQYF | TGTGCCAGCAGTCAACTACTAGCGGGGGCCACAGATACGCAGTATTTT
15 | TRBD2 | TRBJ2-3 | . | TRBV7-2 | CASSLERGGKDTQYF | TGTGCCAGCAGCTTAGAGCGGGGGGGCAAAGATACGCAGTATTTT
10 | . | TRBJ1-2 | . | TRBV25-1 | CASNYDGYTF | TGTGCCAGCAACTACGATGGCTACACCTTC
15 | . | TRBJ1-6 | . | TRBV5-6 | CASSGRTANNSPLHF | TGTGCCAGCAGCGGTCGGACAGCCAATAATTCACCCCTCCACTTT
17 | . | TRBJ2-7 | . | TRBV4-2 | CASSQEESSLRGREQYF | TGTGCCAGCAGCCAAGAAGAGAGTAGCTTGCGGGGTCGGGAGCAGTACTTC
15 | TRBD1 | TRBJ2-7 | . | TRBV28 | CASGTRDRISYEQYF | TGTGCCAGCGGGACCCGGGACAGAATATCCTACGAGCAGTACTTC
13 | TRBD2 | TRBJ2-2 | . | TRBV28 | CASVKGGTGELFF | TGTGCCAGCGTCAAGGGAGGGACCGGGGAGCTGTTTTTT
15 | . | TRBJ1-1 | . | TRBV27 | CASSLWAGMNTEAFF | TGTGCCAGCAGTTTATGGGCAGGGATGAACACTGAAGCTTTCTTT
15 | TRBD1 | TRBJ2-7 | . | TRBV5-1 | CASSLEGTGDYEQYF | TGCGCCAGCAGCTTGGAGGGGACAGGGGACTACGAGCAGTACTTC
12 | . | TRBJ1-2 | once | TRBV7-2 | CASSLPQDGYTF | TGTGCCAGCAGCCTACCACAGGATGGCTACACCTTC
11 | . | TRBJ1-1 | . | TRBV25-1 | CASSSRTEAFF | TGTGCCAGCAGTTCCCGGACAGAAGCTTTCTTT
13 | TRBD1 | TRBJ2-7 | . | TRBV5-4 | CASSLGQLFEQYF | TGTGCCAGCAGCCTGGGACAGCTTTTTGAGCAGTACTTC
12 | . | TRBJ2-1 | few | TRBV21-1 | CASSRGDNEQFF | TGTGCCAGCAGCAGGGGGGATAATGAGCAGTTCTTC
14 | . | TRBJ1-5 | few | TRBV6-5 | CASSSYWSNQPQHF | TGTGCCAGCAGTTCCTATTGGAGCAATCAGCCCCAGCATTTT
14 | TRBD1 | TRBJ1-1 | . | TRBV10-3 | CAISESSGRGEAFF | TGTGCCATCAGTGAGTCCTCGGGCAGGGGGGAAGCTTTCTTT
16 | TRBD2 | TRBJ2-3 | . | TRBV19 | CASRTRRGTSRDTQYF | TGTGCCAGTAGAACAAGGCGGGGGACCAGCCGAGATACGCAGTATTTT
16 | TRBD2 | TRBJ2-1 | few | TRBV5-1 | CASSLGASGGYNEQFF | TGCGCCAGCAGCTTGGGGGCTAGCGGGGGGTACAATGAGCAGTTCTTC